This TCR beta chain came from a study of post-analysis software for immune sequencing data. Study results and limitations: Comparison of patients with controls showed a handful of TRBV segments more frequent in patients, TRBV5-6, TRBV5-1 and TRBV20-1 among them. Among multiple sclerosis patients, normalized Chao1 diversity was significantly below that of controls.

To note about this clonotype: The antigen is undetermined.

This CDR3 is 16 amino acids long. J was trimmed by 7 bases and V by 0 bases; bases with no gene match: 11. Germline-derived CDR1 and CDR2 are DFQATT and SNEGSKA (reference sequence). Presence of unique molecular identifiers characterized the TCR beta cDNA libraries. A single record per CDR3 protein comes from TCRdb applying MiXCR to the PCR reads. Among about 540,000 distinct CDR3 sequences, 30% to 40% were seen once, and the ten largest hold under 7%. Material: blood. The chain carries TRBV20-1 and TRBJ2-1; 8 nucleotides align to TRBD1. The sequence was obtained from a girl aged 2-17 years with multiple sclerosis. The CDR3 sequence: CSARDGRQGAENEQFF. Here the CDR3 DNA reads TGCAGTGCTAGAGATGGTCGTCAGGGGGCCGAGAATGAGCAGTTCTTC.